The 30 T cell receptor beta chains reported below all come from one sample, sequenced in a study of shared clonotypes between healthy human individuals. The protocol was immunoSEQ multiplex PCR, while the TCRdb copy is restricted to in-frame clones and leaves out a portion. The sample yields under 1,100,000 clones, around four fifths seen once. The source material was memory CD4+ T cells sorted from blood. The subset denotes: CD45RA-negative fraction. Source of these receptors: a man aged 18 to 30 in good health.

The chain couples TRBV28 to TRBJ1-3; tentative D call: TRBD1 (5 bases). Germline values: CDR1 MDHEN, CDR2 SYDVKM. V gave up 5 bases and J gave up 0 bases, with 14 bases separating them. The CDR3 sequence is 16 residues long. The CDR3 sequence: CASSPTDSSSGNTIYF. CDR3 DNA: TGTGCCAGCAGTCCCACTGACAGCAGCTCTGGAAACACCATATATTTT.

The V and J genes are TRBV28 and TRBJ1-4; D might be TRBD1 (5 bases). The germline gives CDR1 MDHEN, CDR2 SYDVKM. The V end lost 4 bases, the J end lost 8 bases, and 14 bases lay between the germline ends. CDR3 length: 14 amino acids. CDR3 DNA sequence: TGTGCCAGCAGTTCAGGAGCAGGGAGAGAAAAACTGTTTTTT. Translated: CASSSGAGREKLFF. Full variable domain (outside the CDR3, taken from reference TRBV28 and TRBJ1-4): DVKVTQSSRYLVKRTGEKVFLECVQDMDHENMFWYRQDPGLGLRLIYFSYDVKMKEKGDIPEGYSVSREKKERFSLILESASTNQTSMYLCASSSGAGREKLFFGSGTQLSVL.

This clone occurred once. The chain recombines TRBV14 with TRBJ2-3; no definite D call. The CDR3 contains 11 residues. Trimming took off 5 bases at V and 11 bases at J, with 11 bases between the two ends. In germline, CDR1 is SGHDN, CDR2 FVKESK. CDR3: CASSSGLVQYF. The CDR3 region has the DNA TGTGCCAGCAGCTCCGGTTTAGTGCAGTATTTT.

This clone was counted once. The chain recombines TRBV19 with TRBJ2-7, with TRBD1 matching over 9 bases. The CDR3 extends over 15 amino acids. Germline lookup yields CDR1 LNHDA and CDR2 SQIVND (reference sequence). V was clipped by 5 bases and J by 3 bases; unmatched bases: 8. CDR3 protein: CASSPPGQGLYEQYF. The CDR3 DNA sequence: TGTGCCAGTAGTCCACCGGGACAGGGCCTCTACGAGCAGTACTTC. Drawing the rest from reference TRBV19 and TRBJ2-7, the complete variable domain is DGGITQSPKYLFRKEGQNVTLSCEQNLNHDAMYWYRQDPGQGLRLIYYSQIVNDFQKGDIAEGYSVSREKKESFPLTVTSAQKNPTAFYLCASSPPGQGLYEQYFGPGTRLTVT.

The DNA for the CDR3 is TGCGCCAGCAGCTTGGGACAGGGGCGCAGCACAGATACGCAGTATTTT. Translated, it gives CASSLGQGRSTDTQYF. The chain recombines TRBV5-1 with TRBJ2-3; 8 nucleotides line up with TRBD1. This CDR3 is built from 16 residues. CDR1 is SGHRS and CDR2 is YFSETQ in the germline V gene. V dropped 0 bases and J dropped 0; count of bases not matched to a gene: 3.

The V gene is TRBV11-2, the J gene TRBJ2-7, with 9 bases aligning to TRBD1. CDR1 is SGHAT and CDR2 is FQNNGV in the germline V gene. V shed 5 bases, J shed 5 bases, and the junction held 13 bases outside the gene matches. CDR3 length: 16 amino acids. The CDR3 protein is CASSPQPGQGFDEQYF. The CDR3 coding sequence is TGTGCCAGCAGCCCCCAGCCGGGACAGGGTTTCGACGAGCAGTACTTC.

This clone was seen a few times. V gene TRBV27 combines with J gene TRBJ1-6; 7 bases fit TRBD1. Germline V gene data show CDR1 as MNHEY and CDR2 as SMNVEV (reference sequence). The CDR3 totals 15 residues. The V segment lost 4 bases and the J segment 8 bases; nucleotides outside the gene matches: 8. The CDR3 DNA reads TGTGCCAGCAGTTCCCGACAGGGTTGGGATTCACCCCTCCACTTT. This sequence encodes CASSSRQGWDSPLHF.

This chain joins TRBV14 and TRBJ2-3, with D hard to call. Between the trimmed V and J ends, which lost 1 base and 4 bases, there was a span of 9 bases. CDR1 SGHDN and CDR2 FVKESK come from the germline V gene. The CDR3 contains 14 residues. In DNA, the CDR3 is TGTGCCAGCAGCCAAGGGGTATGGCCAGATACGCAGTATTTT. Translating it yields CASSQGVWPDTQYF. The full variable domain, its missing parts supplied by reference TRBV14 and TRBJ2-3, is EAGVTQFPSHSVIEKGQTVTLRCDPISGHDNLYWYRRVMGKEIKFLLHFVKESKQDESGMPNNRFLAERTGGTYSTLKVQPAELEDSGVYFCASSQGVWPDTQYFGPGTRLTVL.

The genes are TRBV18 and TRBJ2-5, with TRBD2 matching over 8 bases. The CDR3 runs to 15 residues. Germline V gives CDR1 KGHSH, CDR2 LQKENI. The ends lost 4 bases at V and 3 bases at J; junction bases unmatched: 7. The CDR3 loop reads CASSLLAAEKETQYF. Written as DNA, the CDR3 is TGTGCCAGCTCACTACTAGCGGCGGAGAAAGAGACCCAGTACTTC.

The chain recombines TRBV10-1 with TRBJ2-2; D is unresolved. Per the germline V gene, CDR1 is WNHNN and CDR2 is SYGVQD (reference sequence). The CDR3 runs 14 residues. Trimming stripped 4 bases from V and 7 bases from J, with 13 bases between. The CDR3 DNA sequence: TGCGCCAGCAGTGGTAATAGAGATAACGGGGAGCTGTTTTTT. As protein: CASSGNRDNGELFF.

The CDR3 nucleotides are TGTGCCAGCAGTCTTAGCGGGAGCTCGAGGGAGCAGTACTTC. Residues: CASSLSGSSREQYF. J is TRBJ2-7 and V is TRBV7-6, with 9 bases identical to TRBD2. CDR1 is SGHVS and CDR2 is FNYEAQ in the germline V gene. The CDR3 runs to 14 residues. V lost 6 bases to trimming and J lost 7 bases; unmatched junction nucleotides: 10.

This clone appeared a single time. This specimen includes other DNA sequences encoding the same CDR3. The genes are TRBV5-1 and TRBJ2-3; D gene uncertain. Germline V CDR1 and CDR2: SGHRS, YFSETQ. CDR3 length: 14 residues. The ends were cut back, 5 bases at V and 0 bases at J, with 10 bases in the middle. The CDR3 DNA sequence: TGCGCCAGCAGTCCGACCTTAAGCACAGATACGCAGTATTTT. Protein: CASSPTLSTDTQYF.

CDR3 sequence (DNA): TGTGCCAGCAGCCAACAAGGTGGAGGGGACCCCTACGAGCAGTACTTC. Translating gives CASSQQGGGDPYEQYF. V gene TRBV4-2 combines with J gene TRBJ2-7, with a weak D call TRBD2 (6 bases). Germline V gene data show CDR1 as LGHNA and CDR2 as YNFKEQ. CDR3 length equals 16 residues. V was trimmed by 2 bases and J by 2 bases, leaving 16 bases between them.

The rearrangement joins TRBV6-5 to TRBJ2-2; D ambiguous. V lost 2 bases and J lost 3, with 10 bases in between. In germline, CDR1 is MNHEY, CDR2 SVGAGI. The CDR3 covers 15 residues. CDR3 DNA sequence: TGTGCCAGCAGTTACGGGCAGGCATACACCGGGGAGCTGTTTTTT. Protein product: CASSYGQAYTGELFF.

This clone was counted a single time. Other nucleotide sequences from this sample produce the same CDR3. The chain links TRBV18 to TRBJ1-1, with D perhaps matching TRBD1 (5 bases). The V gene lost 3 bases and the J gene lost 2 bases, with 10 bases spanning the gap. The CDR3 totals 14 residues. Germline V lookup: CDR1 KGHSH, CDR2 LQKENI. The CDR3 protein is CASSPGAVNTEAFF. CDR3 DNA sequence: TGTGCCAGCTCACCCGGGGCAGTCAACACTGAAGCTTTCTTT.

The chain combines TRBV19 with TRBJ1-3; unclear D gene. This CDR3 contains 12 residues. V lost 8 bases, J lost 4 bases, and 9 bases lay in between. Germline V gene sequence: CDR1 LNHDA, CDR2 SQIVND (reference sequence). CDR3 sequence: CASQSSGNTIYF. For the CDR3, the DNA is TGTGCCAGTCAGTCCAGCGGAAACACCATATATTTT.

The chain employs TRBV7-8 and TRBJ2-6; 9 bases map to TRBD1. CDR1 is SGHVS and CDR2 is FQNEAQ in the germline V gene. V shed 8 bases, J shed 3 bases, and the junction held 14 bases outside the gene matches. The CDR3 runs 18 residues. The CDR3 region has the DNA TGTGCCAGCCGTACCAGGGGACAGGGAAAAGGTGGGGCCAACGTCCTGACTTTC. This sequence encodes CASRTRGQGKGGANVLTF.

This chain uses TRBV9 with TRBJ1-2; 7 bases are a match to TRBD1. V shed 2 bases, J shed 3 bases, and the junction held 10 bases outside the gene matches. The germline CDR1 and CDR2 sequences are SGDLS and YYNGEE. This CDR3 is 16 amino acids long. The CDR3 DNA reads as TGTGCCAGCAGCGTCGGGGGTGGGACAGTCGACTATGGCTACACCTTC. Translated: CASSVGGGTVDYGYTF.

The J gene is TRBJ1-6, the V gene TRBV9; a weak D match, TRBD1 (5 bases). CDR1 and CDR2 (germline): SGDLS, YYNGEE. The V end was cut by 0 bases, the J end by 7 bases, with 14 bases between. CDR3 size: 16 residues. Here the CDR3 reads CASSVAGGGWNSPLHF. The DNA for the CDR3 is TGTGCCAGCAGCGTAGCCGGGGGGGGTTGGAATTCACCCCTCCACTTT.

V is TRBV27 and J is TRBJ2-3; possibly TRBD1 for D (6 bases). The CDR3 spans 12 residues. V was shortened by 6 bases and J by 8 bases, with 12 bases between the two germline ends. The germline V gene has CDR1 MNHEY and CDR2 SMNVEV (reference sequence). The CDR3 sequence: CASSPLGATQYF. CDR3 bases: TGTGCCAGCAGCCCCTTGGGGGCTACGCAGTATTTT.

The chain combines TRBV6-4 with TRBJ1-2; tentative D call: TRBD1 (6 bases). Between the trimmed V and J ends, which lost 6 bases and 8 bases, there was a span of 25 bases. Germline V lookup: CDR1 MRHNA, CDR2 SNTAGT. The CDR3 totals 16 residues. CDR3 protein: CASRDSGAASSMGYTF. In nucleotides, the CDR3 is TGTGCCAGCAGGGATTCGGGGGCCGCTTCCTCTATGGGCTACACCTTC.

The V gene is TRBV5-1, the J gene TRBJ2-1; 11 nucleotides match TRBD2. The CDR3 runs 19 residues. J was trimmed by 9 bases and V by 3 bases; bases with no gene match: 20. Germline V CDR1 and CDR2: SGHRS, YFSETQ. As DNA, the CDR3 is TGCGCCAGCAGCTCTTTAATTACCGGGACTAGCGGAACGGCCGGTGAGCAGTTCTTC. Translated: CASSSLITGTSGTAGEQFF. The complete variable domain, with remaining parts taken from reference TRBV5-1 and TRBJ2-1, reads KAGVTQTPRYLIKTRGQQVTLSCSPISGHRSVSWYQQTPGQGLQFLFEYFSETQRNKGNFPGRFSGRQFSNSRSEMNVSTLELGDSALYLCASSSLITGTSGTAGEQFFGPGTRLTVL.

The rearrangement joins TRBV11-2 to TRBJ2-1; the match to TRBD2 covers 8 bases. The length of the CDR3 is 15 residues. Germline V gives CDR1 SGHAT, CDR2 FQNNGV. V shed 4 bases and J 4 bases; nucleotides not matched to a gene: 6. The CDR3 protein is CASSYGLAEYNEQFF. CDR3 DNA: TGTGCCAGCAGCTACGGACTAGCAGAGTACAATGAGCAGTTCTTC.

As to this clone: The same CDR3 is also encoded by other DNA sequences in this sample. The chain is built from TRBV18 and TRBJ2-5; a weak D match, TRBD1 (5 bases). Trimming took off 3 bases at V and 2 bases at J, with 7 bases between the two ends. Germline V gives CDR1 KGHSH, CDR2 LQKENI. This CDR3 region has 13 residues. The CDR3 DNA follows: TGTGCCAGCTCACCGGGGCGGCAAGAGACCCAGTACTTC. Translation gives CASSPGRQETQYF.

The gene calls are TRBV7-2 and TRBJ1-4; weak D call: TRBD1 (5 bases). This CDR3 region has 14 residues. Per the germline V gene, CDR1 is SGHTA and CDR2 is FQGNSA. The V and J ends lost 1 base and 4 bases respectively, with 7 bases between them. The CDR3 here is CASSLGGVNEKLFF. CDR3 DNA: TGTGCCAGCAGCTTAGGGGGCGTTAATGAAAAACTGTTTTTT.

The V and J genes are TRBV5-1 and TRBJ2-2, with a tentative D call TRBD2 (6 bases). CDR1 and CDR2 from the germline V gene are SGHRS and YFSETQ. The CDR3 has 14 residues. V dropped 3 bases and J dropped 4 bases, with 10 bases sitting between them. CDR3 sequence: CASSSGEITGELFF. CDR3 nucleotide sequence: TGCGCCAGCAGCTCGGGGGAAATCACCGGGGAGCTGTTTTTT.

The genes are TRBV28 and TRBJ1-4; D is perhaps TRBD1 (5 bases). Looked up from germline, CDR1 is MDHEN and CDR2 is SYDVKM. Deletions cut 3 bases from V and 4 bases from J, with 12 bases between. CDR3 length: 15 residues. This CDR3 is CASSFKTGYNEKLFF. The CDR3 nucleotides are TGTGCCAGCAGTTTTAAAACAGGTTATAATGAAAAACTGTTTTTT.

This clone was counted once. The CDR3 DNA is TGCGCCAGCAGCTTTGTAAGGGGCGAGCAGTACTTC. Amino acid sequence: CASSFVRGEQYF. V usage is TRBV5-1 and J usage is TRBJ2-7; TRBD1 might be the D (5 bases). CDR3 length equals 12 residues. Trimming cost V 2 bases and J 6 bases, with 9 bases left between them. CDR1 is SGHRS and CDR2 is YFSETQ in the germline V gene.

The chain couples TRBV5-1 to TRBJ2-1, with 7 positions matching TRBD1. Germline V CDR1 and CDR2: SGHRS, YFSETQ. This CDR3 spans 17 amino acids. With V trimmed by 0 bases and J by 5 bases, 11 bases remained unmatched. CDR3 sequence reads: CASSLGGQVGVNNEQFF. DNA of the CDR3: TGCGCCAGCAGCTTGGGCGGACAGGTCGGGGTAAACAATGAGCAGTTCTTC.

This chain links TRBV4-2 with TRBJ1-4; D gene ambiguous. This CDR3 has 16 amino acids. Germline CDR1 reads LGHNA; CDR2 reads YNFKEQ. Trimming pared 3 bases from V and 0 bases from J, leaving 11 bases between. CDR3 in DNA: TGTGCCAGCAGCCAGGAACAGAGAGCAACTAATGAAAAACTGTTTTTT. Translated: CASSQEQRATNEKLFF.